One sample yielded the 30 T cell receptor beta chains listed below, sequenced in a study of blood T cell repertoires in COVID-19. This table comes from immunoSEQ multiplex PCR, and its TCRdb copy is limited to in-frame clones, with some not included. The repertoire holds around 72,000 clones, with 75% to 85% as singletons. Sequenced input: peripheral blood. Every receptor here comes from a woman between 65 and 79 years old with acute or convalescent COVID-19.

The chain couples TRBV3-1 (or the pseudogene TRBV3-2) to TRBJ1-5; D perhaps matches TRBD1 (5 bases). CDR1 and CDR2 from the germline V gene are LGHDT and YNNKEL (reference sequence). This CDR3 comprises 14 residues. The V end lost 3 bases, the J end lost 6 bases, and 12 bases lay between the germline ends. The DNA of the CDR3 is TGTGCCAGCAGCCAGGGGAGGGGAGCTCAGCCCCAGCATTTT. As protein: CASSQGRGAQPQHF.

The rearrangement links TRBV9 to TRBJ1-1; 7 nucleotides match TRBD1. The germline CDR1 and CDR2 sequences are SGDLS and YYNGEE. J gave up 1 base and V 0 bases, and 9 bases lay outside the gene matches. This CDR3 region has 17 residues. This CDR3 is CASSVDPRTGRNTEAFF. The DNA of the CDR3 is TGTGCCAGCAGCGTAGATCCCCGGACAGGTCGGAACACTGAAGCTTTCTTT.

The rearrangement joins TRBV25-1 to TRBJ2-2; 13 bases agree with TRBD2. Germline-derived CDR1 and CDR2 are MGHDK and SYGVNS. The ends lost 3 bases at V and 5 bases at J; junction bases unmatched: 3. The CDR3 runs to 16 residues. CDR3 sequence reads: CASSEGLAGLTGELFF. Written as DNA, the CDR3 is TGTGCCAGCAGTGAGGGACTAGCGGGACTTACCGGGGAGCTGTTTTTT.

The chain is built from TRBV19 and TRBJ2-2; 13 positions match TRBD2. Germline-derived CDR1 and CDR2 are LNHDA and SQIVND (reference sequence). Unmatched junction bases numbered 8, after V lost 7 bases and J lost 6 bases. This CDR3 is built from 16 residues. The CDR3 here is CASNPPGLAGAGELFF. CDR3 nucleotide sequence: TGTGCCAGTAATCCGCCCGGACTAGCGGGAGCCGGGGAGCTGTTTTTT.

The CDR3 is CASSEGVPTGSYGYTF. The CDR3 DNA follows: TGTGCCAGCAGTGAAGGGGTGCCCACGGGGAGCTATGGCTACACCTTC. The chain combines TRBV6-1 with TRBJ1-2; no clear D. V lost 1 base, J lost 4 bases, and 16 bases lay in between. The germline V gene encodes CDR1 MNHNS and CDR2 SASEGT. This CDR3 spans 16 amino acids.

The chain employs TRBV15 and TRBJ1-5; 8 bases map to TRBD1. Germline V lookup: CDR1 LNHNV, CDR2 YYDKDF (reference sequence). This CDR3 has 13 amino acids. With 5 bases clipped from V and 10 bases from J, the junction kept 7 bases outside the gene matches. CDR3 bases: TGTGCCACCAGCGTGGACAGGGTAAGTCCCCAGCATTTT. It translates to CATSVDRVSPQHF.

The count of this clone is one. The V and J genes are TRBV7-8 and TRBJ2-3; 10 bases map to TRBD1. Germline CDR1 reads SGHVS; CDR2 reads FQNEAQ. The CDR3 has 15 amino acids. V trimming: 8 bases; J trimming: 4 bases; junction bases outside the gene matches: 9. The CDR3 nucleotides read TGTGCCAGCGACCAGACAGGGGGCATCGCAGATACGCAGTATTTT. Translating gives CASDQTGGIADTQYF.

The CDR3 here is CASSGGLAAYEQYF. The CDR3 DNA sequence: TGTGCCAGCAGTGGGGGACTAGCGGCTTACGAGCAGTACTTC. The chain joins TRBV28 to TRBJ2-7; 11 bases agree with TRBD2. J gave up 4 bases and V 5 bases, and 4 bases lay outside the gene matches. The CDR3 covers 14 residues. Germline-derived CDR1 and CDR2 are MDHEN and SYDVKM.

This chain joins TRBV21-1 and TRBJ2-3; the table's TRBD2 call for D was not verified on the DNA. TRBV21-1 is listed as a pseudogene. This CDR3 has 16 amino acids. Here the CDR3 reads CASSNERRTSTDTQYF. In DNA, the CDR3 is TGTGCCAGCAGCAACGAGCGGCGGACTAGCACAGATACGCAGTATTTT.

CDR3 DNA: TGTGCCAGCAGTTACTCTTCTTATGAAAAACTGTTTTTT. It yields the protein CASSYSSYEKLFF. V usage is TRBV6-6 and J usage is TRBJ1-4; D is unclear. This CDR3 has 13 amino acids. Germline CDR1 reads MNHNY; CDR2 reads SVGAGI (reference sequence). V shed 0 bases and J shed 6 bases, with 5 bases lying between them.

This chain uses TRBV28 with TRBJ2-7; weak D call: TRBD1 (6 bases). The V gene's germline CDR1 is MDHEN and CDR2 SYDVKM. V was shortened by 6 bases and J by 4 bases, with 10 bases between the two germline ends. The CDR3 consists of 12 residues. The CDR3: CASSQGSYEQYF. CDR3 coding DNA: TGTGCCAGCAGCCAGGGGTCTTACGAGCAGTACTTC. Full variable domain (remainder filled in from reference TRBV28 and TRBJ2-7): DVKVTQSSRYLVKRTGEKVFLECVQDMDHENMFWYRQDPGLGLRLIYFSYDVKMKEKGDIPEGYSVSREKKERFSLILESASTNQTSMYLCASSQGSYEQYFGPGTRLTVT.

The rearrangement links TRBV5-6 to TRBJ2-7; D perhaps matches TRBD2 (6 bases). The CDR3 covers 14 residues. Per the germline V gene, CDR1 is SGHDT and CDR2 is YYEEEE. V was clipped by 4 bases and J by 3 bases, with 14 bases between them. Here the CDR3 reads CASSPPTSLYEQYF. The DNA for the CDR3 is TGTGCCAGCAGCCCCCCGACTAGTCTCTACGAGCAGTACTTC.

The chain employs TRBV6-5 and TRBJ2-1; perhaps TRBD2 as D (6 bases). The germline V gene has CDR1 MNHEY and CDR2 SVGAGI. Trimming took off 8 bases at V and 9 bases at J, with 17 bases between the two ends. The CDR3 is 13 amino acids. The CDR3 DNA reads as TGTGCCAGCGGGGGGTACCCCGCGGGTGAGCAGTTCTTC. Encoded protein: CASGGYPAGEQFF.

The chain couples TRBV4-2 to TRBJ2-7, with 10 bases fitting TRBD2. Germline V gene lookup returns CDR1 LGHNA and CDR2 YNFKEQ. V lost 4 bases and J lost 7; bases outside the gene matches: 7. The CDR3 sequence is 14 residues long. CDR3 sequence reads: CASSPRTSGGEQYF. The CDR3 coding sequence is TGTGCCAGCAGCCCTAGGACTAGCGGAGGGGAGCAGTACTTC.

This clone occurred a few times. The rearrangement links TRBV9 to TRBJ1-6; weak D call: TRBD1 (6 bases). CDR1 and CDR2 from the germline V gene are SGDLS and YYNGEE. The V gene lost 5 bases and the J gene lost 5 bases, with 11 bases spanning the gap. The CDR3 extends over 14 amino acids. CDR3 sequence (DNA): TGTGCCAGCAGTTGGGACACCGATAATTCACCCCTCCACTTT. Translated: CASSWDTDNSPLHF.

The rearrangement links TRBV28 to TRBJ1-4, with a possible D match to TRBD1 (6 bases). V was cut by 6 bases and J by 5 bases, with 13 bases left in between. CDR1 and CDR2 from the germline V gene are MDHEN and SYDVKM. The CDR3 sequence is 14 residues long. The CDR3 DNA sequence: TGTGCCAGCAGAGAACAGGGCCTGAATGAAAAACTGTTTTTT. Translated, it gives CASREQGLNEKLFF.

The chain couples TRBV4-1 to TRBJ1-4, with 8 bases aligning to TRBD1. Germline CDR1 and CDR2: MGHRA and YSYEKL. The CDR3 length is 18 residues. Trimming at V came to 1 base and at J to 8 bases, leaving 15 bases not matched to a gene. CDR3: CASSQGPARGLREEKLFF. The CDR3 nucleotides read TGCGCCAGCAGCCAAGGTCCTGCCAGGGGGCTGAGGGAAGAAAAACTGTTTTTT.

The chain carries TRBV18 and TRBJ1-5; no clear D gene. This CDR3 is 13 amino acids long. Trimming shortened V by 5 bases and J by 5 bases, and 10 bases separated the two germline ends. Germline V CDR1 and CDR2: KGHSH, LQKENI. The CDR3 bases are TGTGCCAGCTCAACCCGCCGGGATCAGCCCCAGCATTTT. Translating gives CASSTRRDQPQHF.

The chain employs TRBV28 and TRBJ2-7; the match to TRBD1 covers 10 bases. Looked up from germline, CDR1 is MDHEN and CDR2 is SYDVKM. Trimming at V came to 5 bases and at J to 5 bases, leaving 9 bases not matched to a gene. The CDR3 sequence is 15 residues long. The chain's CDR3 is CASSPRDRGFDEQYF. CDR3 coding DNA: TGTGCCAGCAGTCCCCGGGACAGGGGTTTCGACGAGCAGTACTTC.

The gene calls are TRBV5-6 and TRBJ1-1, with TRBD1 matching over 10 bases. CDR3 length: 13 amino acids. V lost 5 bases to trimming and J lost 9 bases; unmatched junction nucleotides: 7. Looked up from germline, CDR1 is SGHDT and CDR2 is YYEEEE. CDR3 sequence (DNA): TGTGCCAGCAGGGGATGGACAGGGGGAAAAGCTTTCTTT. Translated, it gives CASRGWTGGKAFF.

This sequence joins TRBV11-3 and TRBJ2-7, with TRBD1 matching over 8 bases. The CDR3 length is 14 residues. Germline-derived CDR1 and CDR2 are SGHNT and YENEEA. Losses at the gene ends were 7 bases for V and 0 bases for J; bases not matched to a gene: 5. Here the CDR3 reads CASMRQGYSYEQYF. The CDR3 region has the DNA TGTGCCAGCATGCGACAGGGGTACTCCTACGAGCAGTACTTC. Together with reference TRBV11-3 and TRBJ2-7, the CDR3 gives the full variable domain: EAGVVQSPRYKIIEKKQPVAFWCNPISGHNTLYWYLQNLGQGPELLIRYENEEAVDDSQLPKDRFSAERLKGVDSTLKIQPAELGDSAVYLCASMRQGYSYEQYFGPGTRLTVT.

The gene calls are TRBV28 and TRBJ1-5; the D is unclear. The V gene lost 6 bases and the J gene lost 7 bases, with 13 bases spanning the gap. The CDR3 loop spans 13 amino acids. Germline lookup yields CDR1 MDHEN and CDR2 SYDVKM. The CDR3 loop is CASRVNMGQPQHF. The CDR3 nucleotides read TGTGCCAGCAGGGTCAACATGGGCCAGCCCCAGCATTTT.

The rearrangement links TRBV11-3 to TRBJ1-1, with 9 bases aligning to TRBD1. Per the germline V gene, CDR1 is SGHNT and CDR2 is YENEEA. V trimming: 6 bases; J trimming: 0 bases; junction bases outside the gene matches: 11. The CDR3 is made up of 17 amino acids. The CDR3 DNA reads as TGTGCCAGCAGGCACCGTGGACAGGGGAACATGAACACTGAAGCTTTCTTT. Protein: CASRHRGQGNMNTEAFF.

The chain joins TRBV24-1 to TRBJ2-2; 11 bases match TRBD1. This CDR3 has 16 amino acids. The V and J ends lost 4 bases and 5 bases, in that order; junction bases with no gene match: 5. Germline V gene sequence: CDR1 KGHDR, CDR2 SFDVKD. The CDR3 sequence: CATSDMDRGQTGELFF. As DNA, the CDR3 is TGTGCCACCAGTGACATGGACAGGGGGCAAACCGGGGAGCTGTTTTTT.

The chain combines TRBV29-1 with TRBJ2-7; D remains unclear. This CDR3 has 12 amino acids. The germline V and J ends were trimmed by 4 bases and 6 bases, with 13 bases remaining between them. Germline lookup yields CDR1 SQVTM and CDR2 ANQGSEA. The CDR3 bases are TGCAGCGTTGTCCAGATAAGAGGCGAGCAGTACTTC. This sequence encodes CSVVQIRGEQYF.

The chain carries TRBV7-2 and TRBJ1-4; 7 bases agree with TRBD1. The germline V gene encodes CDR1 SGHTA and CDR2 FQGNSA. Germline trimming cut 5 bases from V and 2 bases from J; bases unmatched to any gene: 8. The CDR3 totals 16 residues. The DNA of the CDR3 is TGTGCCAGCAGCATAGGGGGGACAGTCACTAATGAAAAACTGTTTTTT. It codes for CASSIGGTVTNEKLFF.

This clone occurred once. The rearrangement joins TRBV11-3 to TRBJ2-7; TRBD1 might be the D (7 bases). Trimming removed 5 bases at V and 3 bases at J, with 14 bases between. Germline CDR1 SGHNT, CDR2 YENEEA. CDR3 length equals 14 residues. CDR3: CASSPGGPIYEQYF. CDR3 nucleotides: TGTGCCAGCAGCCCAGGGGGGCCCATCTACGAGCAGTACTTC.

The chain carries TRBV19 and TRBJ2-2; 9 bases are shared with TRBD2. Germline V CDR1 and CDR2: LNHDA, SQIVND (reference sequence). This CDR3 has 16 residues. V trimming: 3 bases; J trimming: 6 bases; junction bases outside the gene matches: 8. The CDR3 loop is CASSMRLAGSAGELFF. The DNA of the CDR3 is TGTGCCAGTAGTATGAGGCTAGCGGGATCGGCCGGGGAGCTGTTTTTT.

The chain carries TRBV5-1 and TRBJ1-6, with 8 bases that match TRBD1. Unmatched junction bases numbered 8, after V lost 4 bases and J lost 11 bases. Germline V gene data show CDR1 as SGHRS and CDR2 as YFSETQ. The CDR3 contains 14 residues. The CDR3 protein is CASSTDRGGTPLHF. The CDR3 DNA is TGCGCCAGCAGCACCGACAGGGGAGGTACACCCCTCCACTTT. Full variable domain (outside the CDR3, taken from reference TRBV5-1 and TRBJ1-6): KAGVTQTPRYLIKTRGQQVTLSCSPISGHRSVSWYQQTPGQGLQFLFEYFSETQRNKGNFPGRFSGRQFSNSRSEMNVSTLELGDSALYLCASSTDRGGTPLHFGNGTRLTVT.

This clone was found once. The chain is built from TRBV27 and TRBJ2-1; 8 positions agree with TRBD2. CDR3 length equals 15 residues. Germline CDR1 is MNHEY and CDR2 is SMNVEV (reference sequence). J was trimmed by 5 bases and V by 4 bases; bases with no gene match: 7. The CDR3 loop is CASSSGAGGNNEQFF. CDR3 bases: TGTGCCAGCAGTTCTGGGGCGGGAGGCAACAATGAGCAGTTCTTC.